Below, one T cell receptor (beta chain) is given with its context. This sample is part of a study of T cell clones after liver transplantation. Study-level information: Samples came from ITN030ST, which attempted immunosuppression withdrawal within 2 years of liver transplantation. TCRbeta sequencing after a pre-transplant mixed lymphocyte reaction identified graft-donor-reactive clones, later tracked in post-transplant blood.

The length of the CDR3 is 15 residues. Germline V gene sequence: CDR1 MNHEY, CDR2 SMNVEV (reference sequence). V lost 3 bases and J lost 0, with 9 bases in between. Here immunoSEQ multiplex PCR was the method, and the copy in TCRdb shows in-frame clones only, minus some. The data hold 20,000 to 25,000 clones, with approximately 80% observed a single time. The chain recombines TRBV27 with TRBJ1-5; possible D gene TRBD1, 5 bases. Sequencing used CD8+ T cells from blood, obtained roughly 56 months after liver transplant. The sequence was collected from a human patient who received a liver transplant. Some T cells may have originated in the graft donor. The CDR3 region has the DNA TGTGCCAGCAGTTTGGGGGTGGGTAGCAATCAGCCCCAGCATTTT. Translating it yields CASSLGVGSNQPQHF.